This TCR beta chain comes out of a study of neurological immune-mediated disorders. Documented time point: technical triplicate 2. The T cells used for sorted libraries numbered 1 million, either CD4+ or CD8+. CDR3 length: 17 amino acids. V lost 4 bases and J lost 1, with 17 bases in between. Germline V gene data show CDR1 as MNHNY and CDR2 as SVGAGI (reference sequence). With 10-nucleotide random UMIs, 5'RACE was used to make the cDNA. A single record per CDR3 protein comes from TCRdb applying MiXCR to the 5' RACE reads. In the table there are 31,000 or so distinct CDR3 sequences, about 14% of which are singletons. This clonotype was picked up many times.

This clonotype was sampled from a female donor with HTLV-1-associated myelopathy (HAM/TSP). The chain links TRBV6-6 to TRBJ1-3; possible D gene TRBD1, 6 bases. Sequencing was done on a sample of CD4+ T cells from blood. In DNA, the CDR3 is TGTGCCAGCAGTTCGGTGGGACACCGAGAGTCTGGAAACACCATATATTTT. Residues: CASSSVGHRESGNTIYF.